This T cell receptor (beta chain) was captured in a study of blood T cell repertoires in COVID-19. Study information: There were acute and convalescent COVID-19 samples, and they came from the United States, Italy and Spain. PBMCs, B-cell-depleted T cells, or T cells were the source of the cDNA or gDNA that made up the material.

There are 15 residues in the CDR3. The V end lost 4 bases, the J end lost 0 bases, and 10 bases lay between the germline ends. Germline CDR1 LGHDT, CDR2 YNNKEL (reference sequence). Original handling: Estimation of nucleated cell counts relied on the amplification of reference gene primers. Sequenced by immunoSEQ multiplex PCR; TCRdb stores in-frame clones only, minus some. Clonal size and the V and J genes are those of that table, whereas D and trimming came from the DNA. The table records fewer than 300,000 clones, about 88% of them present only once. The TCR originated in a woman aged 40-49 years who had recovered from COVID-19. Sequencing was done on a sample of peripheral blood. The chain carries TRBV3-1 (or the pseudogene TRBV3-2) and TRBJ1-3; the D is unclear. CDR3 protein: CASSPQVRSGNTIYF. DNA for the CDR3: TGTGCCAGCAGCCCCCAGGTTCGCTCTGGAAACACCATATATTTT.